Shown below are 6 T cell receptor beta chains from a single sample sequenced in a study of CD8 T cells in ankylosing spondylitis. Findings of the study overall: Ankylosing spondylitis blood seemed to carry a telltale TCR beta motif made of roughly eight highly homologous variants.

TCRdb reanalysed the 5' RACE reads using MiXCR and keeps one entry per CDR3 protein. The sample includes 200,000 to 250,000 distinct CDR3 sequences, about 18% of them seen just once. The antigens for these receptors are not known. The sequenced sample consisted of blood, either unsorted or a sorted T cell fraction (not recorded which). The receptors derive from a male donor with ankylosing spondylitis.

The chain employs TRBV7-9 and TRBJ2-2; tentative D call: TRBD2 (5 bases). This CDR3 comprises 15 residues. Trimming took 5 bases from V and 2 from J, leaving 12 bases between them. Germline-derived CDR1 and CDR2 are SEHNR and FQNEAQ (reference sequence). CDR3 loop: CASSAGGDNTGELFF. Here the CDR3 DNA reads TGTGCCAGCAGCGCCGGAGGCGACAACACCGGGGAGCTGTTTTTT.

The V call is TRBV11-2, the J call TRBJ2-5; TRBD2 is a possible D gene (5 bases). V shed 3 bases and J shed 5 bases, with 16 bases lying between them. The CDR3 is 15 residues long. Germline V gene lookup returns CDR1 SGHAT and CDR2 FQNNGV. CDR3 DNA: TGTGCCAGCAGCTTCCCCGAGGGTGGGCCCGAGACCCAGTACTTC. Translated: CASSFPEGGPETQYF.

This clonotype came up a few times. The chain is built from TRBV4-3 and TRBJ2-7; TRBD2 might be the D (6 bases). Germline V gene data show CDR1 as LGHNA and CDR2 as YSLEER. The V gene lost 0 bases and the J gene lost 2 bases, with 17 bases spanning the gap. The CDR3 loop spans 17 amino acids. This chain's CDR3 is CASSQDRGGDPTYEQYF. CDR3 coding DNA: TGCGCCAGCAGCCAAGATCGGGGCGGGGATCCGACCTACGAGCAGTACTTC.

This sequence joins TRBV9 and TRBJ2-3; D not resolved. Trimming shortened V by 4 bases and J by 0 bases, and 6 bases separated the two germline ends. This CDR3 region has 13 residues. Germline values: CDR1 SGDLS, CDR2 YYNGEE. The CDR3 loop reads CASSRSSTDTQYF. The CDR3 region has the DNA TGTGCCAGCAGCAGGTCTAGCACAGATACGCAGTATTTT.

The chain recombines TRBV6-5 with TRBJ1-2; D is uncertain. V lost 1 base and J 3 bases, leaving 12 bases between the germline ends. The CDR3 is 15 residues long. Germline CDR1 reads MNHEY; CDR2 reads SVGAGI. The CDR3 protein is CASSYLDSGHYGYTF. The DNA of the CDR3 is TGTGCCAGCAGTTACTTGGATTCAGGACACTATGGCTACACCTTC.

The chain combines TRBV11-2 with TRBJ2-3; 8 nucleotides align to TRBD2. Germline lookup yields CDR1 SGHAT and CDR2 FQNNGV. V gave up 4 bases and J gave up 0 bases; unmatched junction bases: 12. The CDR3 is made up of 18 amino acids. In nucleotides, the CDR3 is TGTGCCAGCAGCTCCCACGGCGGGGGGCCTTCTAGCACAGATACGCAGTATTTT. Its translation is CASSSHGGGPSSTDTQYF.